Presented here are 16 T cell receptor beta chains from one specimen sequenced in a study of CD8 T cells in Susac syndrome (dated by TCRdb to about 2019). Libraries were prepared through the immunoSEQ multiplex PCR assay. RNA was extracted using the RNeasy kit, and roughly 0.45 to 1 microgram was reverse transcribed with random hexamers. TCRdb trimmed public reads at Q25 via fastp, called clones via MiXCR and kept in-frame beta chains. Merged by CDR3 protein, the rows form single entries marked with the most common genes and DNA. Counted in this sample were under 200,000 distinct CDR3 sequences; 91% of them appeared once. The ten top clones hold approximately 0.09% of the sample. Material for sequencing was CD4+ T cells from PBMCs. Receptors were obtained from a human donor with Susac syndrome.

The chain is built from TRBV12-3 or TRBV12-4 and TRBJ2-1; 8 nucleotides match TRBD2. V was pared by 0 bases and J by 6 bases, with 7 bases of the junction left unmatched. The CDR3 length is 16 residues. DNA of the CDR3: TGTGCCAGCAGTTTAGCTTCGGGGGGGGCCTTCAATGAGCAGTTCTTC. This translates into CASSLASGGAFNEQFF.

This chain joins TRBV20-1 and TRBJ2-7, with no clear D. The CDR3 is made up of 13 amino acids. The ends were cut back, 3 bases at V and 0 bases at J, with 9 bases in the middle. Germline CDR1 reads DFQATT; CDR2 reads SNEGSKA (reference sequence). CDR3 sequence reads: CSASFPDSYEQYF. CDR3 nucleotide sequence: TGCAGTGCTAGTTTCCCCGACTCCTACGAGCAGTACTTC.

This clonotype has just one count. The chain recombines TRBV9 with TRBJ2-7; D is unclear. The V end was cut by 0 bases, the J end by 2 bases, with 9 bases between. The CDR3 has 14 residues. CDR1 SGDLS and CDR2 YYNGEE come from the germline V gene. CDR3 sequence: CASSVAGPPYEQYF. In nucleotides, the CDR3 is TGTGCCAGCAGCGTAGCAGGACCTCCCTACGAGCAGTACTTC.

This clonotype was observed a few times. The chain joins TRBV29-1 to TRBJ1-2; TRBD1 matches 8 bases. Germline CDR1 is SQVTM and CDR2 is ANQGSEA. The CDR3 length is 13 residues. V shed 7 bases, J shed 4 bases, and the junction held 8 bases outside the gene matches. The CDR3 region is CSGVQGEGYGYTF. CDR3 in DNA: TGCAGCGGAGTACAGGGGGAGGGCTATGGCTACACCTTC.

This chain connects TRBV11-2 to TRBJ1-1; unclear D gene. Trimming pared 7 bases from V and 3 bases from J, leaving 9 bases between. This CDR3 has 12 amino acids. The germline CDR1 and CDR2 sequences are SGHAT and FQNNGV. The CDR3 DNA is TGTGCCAGCAACCCCCGGGACACTGAAGCTTTCTTT. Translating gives CASNPRDTEAFF.

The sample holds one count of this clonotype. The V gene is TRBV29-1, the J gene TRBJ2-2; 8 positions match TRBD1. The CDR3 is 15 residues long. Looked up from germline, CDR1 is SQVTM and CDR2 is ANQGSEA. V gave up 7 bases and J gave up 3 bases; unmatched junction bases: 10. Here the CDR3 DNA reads TGCAGCGCCTCCCGACAGGGGTTGGACACCGGGGAGCTGTTTTTT. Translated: CSASRQGLDTGELFF.

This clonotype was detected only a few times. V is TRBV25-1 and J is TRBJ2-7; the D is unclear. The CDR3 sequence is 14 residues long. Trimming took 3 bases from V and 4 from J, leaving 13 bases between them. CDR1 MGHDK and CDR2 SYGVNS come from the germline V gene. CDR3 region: CASSEDFDLYEQYF. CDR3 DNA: TGTGCCAGCAGTGAGGATTTTGACTTGTACGAGCAGTACTTC.

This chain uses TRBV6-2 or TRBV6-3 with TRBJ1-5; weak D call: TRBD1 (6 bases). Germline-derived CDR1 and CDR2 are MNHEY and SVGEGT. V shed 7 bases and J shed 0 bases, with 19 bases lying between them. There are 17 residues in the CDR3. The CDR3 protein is CASKGGTGFDSNQPQHF. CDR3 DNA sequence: TGTGCCAGCAAGGGGGGAACAGGGTTCGATAGCAATCAGCCCCAGCATTTT.

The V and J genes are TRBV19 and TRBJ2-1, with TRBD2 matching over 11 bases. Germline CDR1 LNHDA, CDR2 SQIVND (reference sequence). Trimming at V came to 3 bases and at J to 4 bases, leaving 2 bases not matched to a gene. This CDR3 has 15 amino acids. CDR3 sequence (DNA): TGTGCCAGTAGTATCGGACTAGCGGGTTACAATGAGCAGTTCTTC. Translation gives CASSIGLAGYNEQFF.

The CDR3 region is CSATTSTREASYF. CDR3 DNA: TGCAGTGCTACGACATCCACGCGGGAGGCATCTTACTTC. The V gene is TRBV20-1, the J gene TRBJ2-7, with 8 bases that match TRBD2. Germline loops: CDR1 DFQATT, CDR2 SNEGSKA (reference sequence). V shed 4 bases, J shed 13 bases, and the junction held 15 bases outside the gene matches. CDR3 length equals 13 residues.

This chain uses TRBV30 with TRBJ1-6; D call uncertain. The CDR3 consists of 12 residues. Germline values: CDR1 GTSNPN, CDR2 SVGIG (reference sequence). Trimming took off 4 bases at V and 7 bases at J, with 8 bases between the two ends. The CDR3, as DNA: TGTGCCTGGACGCAGTTGAATTCACCCCTCCACTTT. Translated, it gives CAWTQLNSPLHF.

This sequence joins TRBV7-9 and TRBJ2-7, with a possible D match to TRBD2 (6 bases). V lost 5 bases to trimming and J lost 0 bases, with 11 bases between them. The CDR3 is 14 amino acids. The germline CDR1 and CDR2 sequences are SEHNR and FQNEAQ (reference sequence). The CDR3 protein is CASSPPGSSYEQYF. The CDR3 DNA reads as TGTGCCAGCAGCCCGCCCGGGAGCTCCTACGAGCAGTACTTC. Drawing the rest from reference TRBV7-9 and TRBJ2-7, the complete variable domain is DTGVSQNPRHKITKRGQNVTFRCDPISEHNRLYWYRQTLGQGPEFLTYFQNEAQLEKSRLLSDRFSAERPKGSFSTLEIQRTEQGDSAMYLCASSPPGSSYEQYFGPGTRLTVT.

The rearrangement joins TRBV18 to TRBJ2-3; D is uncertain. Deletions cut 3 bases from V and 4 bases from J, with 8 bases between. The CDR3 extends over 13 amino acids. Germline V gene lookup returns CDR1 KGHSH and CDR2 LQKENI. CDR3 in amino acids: CASSPLNADTQYF. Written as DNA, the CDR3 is TGTGCCAGCTCACCGCTTAACGCAGATACGCAGTATTTT.

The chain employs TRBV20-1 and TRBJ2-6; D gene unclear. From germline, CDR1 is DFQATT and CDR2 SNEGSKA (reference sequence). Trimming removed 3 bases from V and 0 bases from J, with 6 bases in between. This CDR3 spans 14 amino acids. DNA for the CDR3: TGCAGTGCTAGGATAGTCTCTGGGGCCAACGTCCTGACTTTC. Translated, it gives CSARIVSGANVLTF.

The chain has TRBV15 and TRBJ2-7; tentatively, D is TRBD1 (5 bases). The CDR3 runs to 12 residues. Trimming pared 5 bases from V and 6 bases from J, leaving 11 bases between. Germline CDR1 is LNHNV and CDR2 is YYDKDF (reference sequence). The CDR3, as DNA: TGTGCCACCAGCTTCCAGGGTTCCGAGCAGTACTTC. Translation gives CATSFQGSEQYF.

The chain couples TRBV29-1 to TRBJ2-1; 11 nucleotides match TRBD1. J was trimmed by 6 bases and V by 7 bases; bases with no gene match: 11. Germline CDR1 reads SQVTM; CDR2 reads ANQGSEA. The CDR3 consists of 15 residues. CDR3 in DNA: TGCAGCGCTACTTGGACAGGGGGCCTGATCAATGAGCAGTTCTTC. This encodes CSATWTGGLINEQFF.